This entry concerns a single TCR beta chain. What it recognizes is unknown. This record comes from a study of graft-versus-host responses after intestinal transplantation. Germline CDR1 reads LNHDA; CDR2 reads SQIVND (reference sequence). V was shortened by 3 bases and J by 4 bases, with 9 bases between the two germline ends. CDR3 length: 13 residues. Data came from immunoSEQ multiplex PCR; TCRdb stores just in-frame clones and leaves some out. The top ten hold less than 2% of the sample, which has 50,000 to 80,000 clones, around nine tenths seen once. The material sequenced was unstimulated CD8+ T cells sorted from spleen or lymph node cells, taken before transplant. This rearrangement joins TRBV19 to TRBJ1-1; D possibly corresponds to TRBD1 (6 bases). The source is a human donor who was the organ donor for an intestinal transplant. CDR3 sequence (DNA): TGTGCCAGTAGTATGGGGGCTCGCACTGAAGCTTTCTTT. Residues: CASSMGARTEAFF.